The rows below give T cell receptor beta chains drawn from one sample of a study of PD-1 blockade in classical Hodgkin lymphoma. TCRdb's copy holds only in-frame clones and misses some; the assay was immunoSEQ multiplex PCR. The sample lists about 41,000 clones, 69% seen once, with 2.6% in the top ten. The source was peripheral blood mononuclear cells (PBMCs), collected before the fourth cycle of nivolumab. Receptors were obtained from a human donor with classical Hodgkin lymphoma. Each CDR3 is given with its conserved first and last residue. The order of the fields is V gene, D gene, clone size, J gene, CDR3 DNA, CDR3 protein. D genes are given only for firm matches. Clone size appears in some rows only: once, few, many, or a class for an expanded clone.

v_call: TRBV29-1
d_call: -
clone_size: -
j_call: TRBJ2-2
cdr3_nt: TGCAGCGTTTTAGGGACCGGGGAGCTGTTTTTT
cdr3_aa: CSVLGTGELFF

v_call: TRBV29-1
d_call: -
clone_size: -
j_call: TRBJ2-2
cdr3_nt: TGCAGCGTGGGGGATTCGGACACCGGGGAGCTGTTTTTT
cdr3_aa: CSVGDSDTGELFF

v_call: TRBV29-1
d_call: -
clone_size: -
j_call: TRBJ2-7
cdr3_nt: TGCAGCGTTGAAGATGAGGGGGGGTCCTACGAGCAGTACTTC
cdr3_aa: CSVEDEGGSYEQYF

v_call: TRBV4-2
d_call: -
clone_size: few
j_call: TRBJ2-3
cdr3_nt: TGTGCCAGCAGCCAAGTCAGTATAGAGTCGGTAGATACGCAGTATTTT
cdr3_aa: CASSQVSIESVDTQYF

v_call: TRBV7-9
d_call: -
clone_size: -
j_call: TRBJ2-5
cdr3_nt: TGTGCCAGCAGCTTAGTCGAGACAGGCCTCCAAGAGACCCAGTACTTC
cdr3_aa: CASSLVETGLQETQYF

v_call: TRBV28
d_call: -
clone_size: -
j_call: TRBJ1-5
cdr3_nt: TGTGCCAGCAGCAGCTTGGCAGTTAGCAATCAGCCCCAGCATTTT
cdr3_aa: CASSSLAVSNQPQHF

v_call: TRBV5-6
d_call: -
clone_size: -
j_call: TRBJ1-4
cdr3_nt: TGTGCCAGCAGCTTGACAGGGAATGGGGAAAAACTGTTTTTT
cdr3_aa: CASSLTGNGEKLFF

v_call: TRBV2
d_call: TRBD1
clone_size: once
j_call: TRBJ2-5
cdr3_nt: TGTGCCAGCAGTCCGGGACAGGTACAAGAGACCCAGTACTTC
cdr3_aa: CASSPGQVQETQYF

v_call: TRBV7-8
d_call: TRBD2
clone_size: -
j_call: TRBJ2-3
cdr3_nt: TGTGCCAGCAGCTTCAGTGTACTAGCGGGGGGGGCTAGCACAGATACGCAGTATTTT
cdr3_aa: CASSFSVLAGGASTDTQYF

v_call: TRBV4-1
d_call: -
clone_size: few
j_call: TRBJ1-1
cdr3_nt: TGCGCCAGCAGCCAACGACCGATTGGGGGGGGGAACACTGAAGCTTTCTTT
cdr3_aa: CASSQRPIGGGNTEAFF

v_call: TRBV14
d_call: -
clone_size: few
j_call: TRBJ2-3
cdr3_nt: TGTGCCAGCAGCAACCCAGGGCTGAGCACAGATACGCAGTATTTT
cdr3_aa: CASSNPGLSTDTQYF

v_call: TRBV19
d_call: -
clone_size: -
j_call: TRBJ1-1
cdr3_nt: TGTGCCAGTAGTATAGGACAGATCCGTGAAGCTTTCTTT
cdr3_aa: CASSIGQIREAFF

v_call: TRBV28
d_call: -
clone_size: -
j_call: TRBJ2-7
cdr3_nt: TGTGCCAGCAGTCCTGGCGGGTACGAGCAGTACTTC
cdr3_aa: CASSPGGYEQYF

v_call: TRBV9
d_call: TRBD1
clone_size: -
j_call: TRBJ1-1
cdr3_nt: TGTGCCAGCAGCGTACAGACAGGGGGTGTCACTGAAGCTTTCTTT
cdr3_aa: CASSVQTGGVTEAFF

v_call: TRBV30
d_call: -
clone_size: -
j_call: TRBJ1-6
cdr3_nt: TGTGCCTGGGGCGGACCGGGGTCCTATAATTCACCCCTCCACTTT
cdr3_aa: CAWGGPGSYNSPLHF

v_call: TRBV7-9
d_call: -
clone_size: few
j_call: TRBJ1-1
cdr3_nt: TGTGCCAGCAATACCGGACTCAAAGAGAACACTGAAGCTTTCTTT
cdr3_aa: CASNTGLKENTEAFF

v_call: TRBV5-1
d_call: -
clone_size: -
j_call: TRBJ2-5
cdr3_nt: TGCGCCAGCAGTGGGGGGTCACAAGAGACCCAGTACTTC
cdr3_aa: CASSGGSQETQYF

v_call: TRBV18
d_call: TRBD1
clone_size: once
j_call: TRBJ2-1
cdr3_nt: TGTGCCAGCTCACCCCTACAGGGGCAGCAGTTCTTC
cdr3_aa: CASSPLQGQQFF

v_call: TRBV21-1
d_call: -
clone_size: -
j_call: TRBJ2-1
cdr3_nt: TGTGCCAGCAGCGCAATCGCAAAGGTCCTGCAGTTCTTC
cdr3_aa: CASSAIAKVLQFF

v_call: TRBV10-2
d_call: -
clone_size: -
j_call: TRBJ1-3
cdr3_nt: TGCGCCAGCACCATTTCCGCAGATACTGGAAACACCATATATTTT
cdr3_aa: CASTISADTGNTIYF

v_call: TRBV7-2
d_call: TRBD1
clone_size: medium-sized
j_call: TRBJ1-2
cdr3_nt: TGTGCCAGCAGCTTAGGAAATCTCGGACAGGGGAACTATGGCTACACCTTC
cdr3_aa: CASSLGNLGQGNYGYTF

v_call: TRBV6-5
d_call: -
clone_size: -
j_call: TRBJ2-1
cdr3_nt: TGTGCCACCGGACTTTCCTTATACAATGAGCAGTTCTTC
cdr3_aa: CATGLSLYNEQFF

v_call: TRBV7-2
d_call: -
clone_size: -
j_call: TRBJ1-5
cdr3_nt: TGTGCCAGCAGCTTAGCACCGCTGAGTGGTCAGCCCCAGCATTTT
cdr3_aa: CASSLAPLSGQPQHF